This T cell receptor beta chain came from a study of response to subunit inactivated influenza vaccine. Study-wide findings and caveats: The study's authors posited that every seasonal influenza vaccination enlists few new T cells.

As for this clonotype: Its antigen remains unidentified. Relative to the germline gene, one junction end is altered; a read error may explain this.

TCRdb re-analysed the RT-PCR reads in MiXCR, keeping a single row per CDR3 protein. The sample has hundreds of thousands of distinct CDR3 sequences, approximately 14% seen once. CDR1 and CDR2 from the germline V gene are SGHTA and FQGNSA. CDR3 size: 13 residues. This clonotype originated in a man aged 50-59 years who received an inactivated influenza vaccine. The chain recombines TRBV7-2 with TRBJ1-2; D is perhaps TRBD1 (6 bases). The source material was PBMCs from blood, sampled 14 days before vaccination. CDR3 sequence (DNA): TGCGCCAGCAGCGCAGGGGTTTTGAGTGGCTACACCTTC. Protein product: CASSAGVLSGYTF.